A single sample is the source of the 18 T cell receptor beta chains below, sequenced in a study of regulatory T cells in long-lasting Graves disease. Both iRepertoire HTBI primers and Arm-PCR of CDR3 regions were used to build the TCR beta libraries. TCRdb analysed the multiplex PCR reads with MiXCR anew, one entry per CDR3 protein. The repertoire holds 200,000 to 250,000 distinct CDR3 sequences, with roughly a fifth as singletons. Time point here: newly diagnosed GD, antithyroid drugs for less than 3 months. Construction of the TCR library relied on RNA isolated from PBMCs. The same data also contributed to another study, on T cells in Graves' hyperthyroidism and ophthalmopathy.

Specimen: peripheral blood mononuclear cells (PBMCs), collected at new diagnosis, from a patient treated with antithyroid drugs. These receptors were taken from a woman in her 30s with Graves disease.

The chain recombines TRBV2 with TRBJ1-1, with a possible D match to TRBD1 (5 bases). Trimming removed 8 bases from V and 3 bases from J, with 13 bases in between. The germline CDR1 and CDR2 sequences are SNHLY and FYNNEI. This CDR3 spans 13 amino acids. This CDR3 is CASCTGLDTEAFF. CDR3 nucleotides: TGTGCCAGCTGTACAGGCCTGGACACTGAAGCTTTCTTT.

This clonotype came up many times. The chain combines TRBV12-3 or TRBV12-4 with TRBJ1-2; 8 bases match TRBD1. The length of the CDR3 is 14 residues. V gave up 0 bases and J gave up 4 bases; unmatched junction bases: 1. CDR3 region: CASSLAQGAYGYTF. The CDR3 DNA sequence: TGTGCCAGCAGTTTAGCGCAGGGGGCCTATGGCTACACCTTC.

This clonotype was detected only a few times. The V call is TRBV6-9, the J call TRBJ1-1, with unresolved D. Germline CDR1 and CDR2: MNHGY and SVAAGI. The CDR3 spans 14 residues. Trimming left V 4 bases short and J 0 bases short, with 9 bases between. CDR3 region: CASSLMGMNTEAFF. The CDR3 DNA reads TGTGCCAGCAGTTTAATGGGTATGAACACTGAAGCTTTCTTT.

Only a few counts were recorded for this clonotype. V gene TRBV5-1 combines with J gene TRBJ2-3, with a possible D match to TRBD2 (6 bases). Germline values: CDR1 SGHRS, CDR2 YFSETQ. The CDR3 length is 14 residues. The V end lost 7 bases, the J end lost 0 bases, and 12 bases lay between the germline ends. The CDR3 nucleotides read TGCGCCAGCCGCGAGAGCGGGAGCACAGATACGCAGTATTTT. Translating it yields CASRESGSTDTQYF. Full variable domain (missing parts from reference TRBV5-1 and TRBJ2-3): KAGVTQTPRYLIKTRGQQVTLSCSPISGHRSVSWYQQTPGQGLQFLFEYFSETQRNKGNFPGRFSGRQFSNSRSEMNVSTLELGDSALYLCASRESGSTDTQYFGPGTRLTVL.

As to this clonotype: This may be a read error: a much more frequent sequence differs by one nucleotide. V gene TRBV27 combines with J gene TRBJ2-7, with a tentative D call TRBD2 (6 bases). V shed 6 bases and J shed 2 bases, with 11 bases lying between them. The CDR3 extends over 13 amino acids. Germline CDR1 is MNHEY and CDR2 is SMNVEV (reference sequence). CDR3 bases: TGTGCCAGCAGCCATGGGACTGCCTACGAGCAGTACTTC. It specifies CASSHGTAYEQYF.

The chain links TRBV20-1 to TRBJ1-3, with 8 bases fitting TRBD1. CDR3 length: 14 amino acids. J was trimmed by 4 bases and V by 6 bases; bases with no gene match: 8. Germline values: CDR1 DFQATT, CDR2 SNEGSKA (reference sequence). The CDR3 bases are TGCAGTGCACCCGACAGGGGTGGAGGAAACACCATATATTTT. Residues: CSAPDRGGGNTIYF.

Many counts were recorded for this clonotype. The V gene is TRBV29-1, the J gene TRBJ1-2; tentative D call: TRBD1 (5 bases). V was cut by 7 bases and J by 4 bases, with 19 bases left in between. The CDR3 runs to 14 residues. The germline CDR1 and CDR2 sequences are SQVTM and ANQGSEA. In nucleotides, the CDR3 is TGCAGCGCCTACCGGTCGGGGGTAGGCTATGGCTACACCTTC. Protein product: CSAYRSGVGYGYTF.

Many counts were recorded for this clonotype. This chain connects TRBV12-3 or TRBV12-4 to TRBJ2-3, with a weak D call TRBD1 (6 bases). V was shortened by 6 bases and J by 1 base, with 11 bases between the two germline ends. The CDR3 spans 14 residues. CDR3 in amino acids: CASSRAGGTDTQYF. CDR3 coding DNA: TGTGCCAGCAGCCGGGCAGGGGGCACAGATACGCAGTATTTT.

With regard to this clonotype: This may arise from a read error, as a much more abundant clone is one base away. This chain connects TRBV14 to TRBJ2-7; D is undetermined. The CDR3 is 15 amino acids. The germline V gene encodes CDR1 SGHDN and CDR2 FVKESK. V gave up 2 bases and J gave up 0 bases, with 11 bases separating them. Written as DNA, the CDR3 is TGTGCCAGCAGCCAACTTACGGGCAACTCCTACGAGCAGTACTTC. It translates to CASSQLTGNSYEQYF.

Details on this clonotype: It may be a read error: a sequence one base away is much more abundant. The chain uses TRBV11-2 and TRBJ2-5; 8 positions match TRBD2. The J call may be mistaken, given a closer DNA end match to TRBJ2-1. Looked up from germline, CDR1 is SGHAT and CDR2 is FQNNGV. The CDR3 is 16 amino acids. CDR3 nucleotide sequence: TGTGTCAGCAGCTCCGGGACTAGGGTCGGTTACAATGAGCAGTTCTTC. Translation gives CVSSSGTRVGYNEQFF.

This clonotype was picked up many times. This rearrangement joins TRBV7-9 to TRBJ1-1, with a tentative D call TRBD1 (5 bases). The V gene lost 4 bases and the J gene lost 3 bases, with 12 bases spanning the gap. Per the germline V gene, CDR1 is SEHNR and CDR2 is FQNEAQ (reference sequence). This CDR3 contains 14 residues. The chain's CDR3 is CASSWSGRYTEAFF. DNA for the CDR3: TGTGCCAGCAGCTGGTCGGGACGGTACACTGAAGCTTTCTTT.

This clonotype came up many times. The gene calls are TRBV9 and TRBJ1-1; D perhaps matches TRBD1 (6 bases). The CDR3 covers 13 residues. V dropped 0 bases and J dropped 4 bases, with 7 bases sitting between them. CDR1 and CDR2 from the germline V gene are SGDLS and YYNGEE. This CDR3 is CASSVEGGTEAFF. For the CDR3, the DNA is TGTGCCAGCAGCGTAGAGGGGGGCACTGAAGCTTTCTTT.

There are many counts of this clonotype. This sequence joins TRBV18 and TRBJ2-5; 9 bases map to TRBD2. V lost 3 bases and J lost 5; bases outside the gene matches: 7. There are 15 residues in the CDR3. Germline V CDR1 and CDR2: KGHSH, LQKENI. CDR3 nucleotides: TGTGCCAGCTCACCGCCGGCGGGAGGGGACGAGACCCAGTACTTC. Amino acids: CASSPPAGGDETQYF.

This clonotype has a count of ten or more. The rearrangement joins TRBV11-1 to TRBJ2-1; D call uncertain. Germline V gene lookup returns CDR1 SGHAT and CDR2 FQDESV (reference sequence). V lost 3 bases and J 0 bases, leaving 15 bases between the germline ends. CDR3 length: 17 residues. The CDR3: CASSLGLRRSSYNEQFF. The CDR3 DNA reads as TGTGCCAGCAGCTTGGGGTTGCGCCGGAGCTCCTACAATGAGCAGTTCTTC.

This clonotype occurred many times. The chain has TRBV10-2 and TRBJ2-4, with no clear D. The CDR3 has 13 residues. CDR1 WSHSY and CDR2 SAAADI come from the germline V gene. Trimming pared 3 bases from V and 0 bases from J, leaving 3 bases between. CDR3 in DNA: TGCGCCAGCAGTGACATAGCCAAAAACATTCAGTACTTC. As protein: CASSDIAKNIQYF.

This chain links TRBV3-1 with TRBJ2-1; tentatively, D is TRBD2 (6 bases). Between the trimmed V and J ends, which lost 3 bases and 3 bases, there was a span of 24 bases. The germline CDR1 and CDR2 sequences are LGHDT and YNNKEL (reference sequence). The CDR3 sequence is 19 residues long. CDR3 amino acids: CASSHQALGRRGDYNEQFF. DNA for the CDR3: TGTGCCAGCAGCCATCAAGCCCTCGGTCGGCGCGGGGACTACAATGAGCAGTTCTTC.

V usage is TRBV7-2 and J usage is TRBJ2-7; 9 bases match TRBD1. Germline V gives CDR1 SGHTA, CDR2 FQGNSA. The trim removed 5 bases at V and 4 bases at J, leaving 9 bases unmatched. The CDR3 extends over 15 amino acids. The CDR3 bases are TGTGCCAGCAGCCCCGGGACAGGGTTCTCTTACGAGCAGTACTTC. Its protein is CASSPGTGFSYEQYF. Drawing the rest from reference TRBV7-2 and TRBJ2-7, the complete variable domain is GAGVSQSPSNKVTEKGKDVELRCDPISGHTALYWYRQSLGQGLEFLIYFQGNSAPDKSGLPSDRFSAERTGGSVSTLTIQRTQQEDSAVYLCASSPGTGFSYEQYFGPGTRLTVT.

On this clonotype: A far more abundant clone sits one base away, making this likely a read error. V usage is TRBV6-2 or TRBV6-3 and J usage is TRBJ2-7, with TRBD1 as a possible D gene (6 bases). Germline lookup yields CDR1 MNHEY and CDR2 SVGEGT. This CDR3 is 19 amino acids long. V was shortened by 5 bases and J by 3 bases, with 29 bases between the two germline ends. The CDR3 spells CASSESIGRSTGIIYEQYF. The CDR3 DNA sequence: TGTGCCAGCAGTGAGTCGATCGGAAGGTCGACAGGAATTATCTACGAGCAGTACTTC.